Listed below are T cell receptor beta chains from one sample, sequenced in a study of T cell responses to AZD1222 COVID-19 vaccine. Using immunoSEQ multiplex PCR, the repertoire was profiled, and TCRdb retains in-frame clones only, with some absent. The sample has 90,000 to 120,000 clones, about 92% seen once. The input for sequencing was peripheral blood, taken 28 days after the second AZD1222 dose. These receptors were obtained from an adult who received the AZD1222 COVID-19 vaccine. CDR3s include the opening cysteine and the closing phenylalanine or tryptophan. The order of the fields is V gene, CDR3 length, D gene, J gene, clone size, CDR3 protein, CDR3 DNA. The D gene is left open where the match is weak. Size is omitted from some rows. Given values are once, few, many or a class for expanded clones.

TRBV19,15,TRBD1,TRBJ1-1,-,CASSIALDRGREAFF,TGTGCCAGTAGTATAGCCCTGGACAGGGGGCGAGAAGCTTTCTTT
TRBV28,13,-,TRBJ2-7,-,CASRGDNSYEQYF,TGTGCCAGCAGGGGGGACAACTCCTACGAGCAGTACTTC
TRBV12-3/TRBV12-4,11,-,TRBJ1-5,-,CASSLTQPQHF,TGTGCCAGCAGTTTGACCCAGCCCCAGCATTTT
TRBV7-9,14,-,TRBJ1-4,-,CASRKDGNNEKLFF,TGTGCCAGCAGAAAGGACGGAAATAATGAAAAACTGTTTTTT
TRBV5-5,15,-,TRBJ1-1,once,CASSPGEGPDTEAFF,TGTGCCAGCAGCCCAGGGGAAGGGCCGGACACTGAAGCTTTCTTT
TRBV29-1,14,-,TRBJ1-5,-,CSVTTTASNQPQHF,TGCAGCGTTACAACTACGGCGTCCAATCAGCCCCAGCATTTT
TRBV25-1,15,-,TRBJ1-1,-,CASSVGILMNTEAFF,TGTGCCAGCAGTGTGGGTATCCTTATGAACACTGAAGCTTTCTTT
TRBV6-5,14,-,TRBJ1-3,-,CASSLGVSGNTIYF,TGTGCCAGCAGCCTCGGGGTCTCTGGAAACACCATATATTTT
TRBV29-1,13,-,TRBJ2-5,-,CSVERQVRETQYF,TGCAGCGTTGAGCGGCAGGTCCGGGAGACCCAGTACTTC
TRBV5-1,16,-,TRBJ1-4,-,CASSLEAGVANEKLFF,TGCGCCAGCAGCTTGGAGGCGGGCGTAGCTAATGAAAAACTGTTTTTT
TRBV3-1/TRBV3-2,12,-,TRBJ1-1,-,CASSQVGGFAFF,TGTGCCAGCAGCCAAGTGGGGGGGTTTGCTTTCTTT
TRBV18,14,-,TRBJ2-7,-,CASSPGRGGYEQYF,TGTGCCAGCTCACCCGGCAGGGGGGGGTACGAGCAGTACTTC
TRBV15,15,-,TRBJ1-2,once,CATSREGSGLNGYTF,TGTGCCACCAGCAGAGAGGGGTCGGGATTGAATGGCTACACCTTC
TRBV5-6,14,-,TRBJ1-5,-,CASSHGQSNQPQHF,TGTGCCAGCAGCCACGGACAGAGCAATCAGCCCCAGCATTTT
TRBV6-2/TRBV6-3,18,TRBD1,TRBJ1-4,-,CASSLRDRGIATNEKLFF,TGTGCCAGCAGTCTTCGGGACAGGGGAATTGCAACTAATGAAAAACTGTTTTTT
TRBV27,14,-,TRBJ2-7,-,CAIKKGLDSYEQYF,TGTGCCATCAAAAAAGGATTGGATAGCTACGAGCAGTACTTC
TRBV18,13,-,TRBJ1-4,few,CASSPRRAEKLFF,TGTGCCAGCTCACCACGTCGAGCTGAAAAACTGTTTTTT
TRBV4-1,15,TRBD1,TRBJ2-5,-,CASSQGRGGEETQYF,TGCGCCAGCAGCCAAGGTAGAGGGGGCGAAGAGACCCAGTACTTC